The table lists the clone carrying this TCR beta chain with many counts. Researchers amplified the TCR beta CDR3 regions from RNA transcripts. The HTBI primer set served for first-round RT-PCR of the TCR CDR3. TCRdb reprocessed the multiplex PCR reads via MiXCR and lists one record per CDR3 protein. This sample yields about 700,000 distinct CDR3 sequences, of which 12% to 15% are seen a single time; 10% belongs to the top ten. This sample is drawn from a study of T cells in Graves' hyperthyroidism and ophthalmopathy. The CDR3 consists of 15 residues. The germline CDR1 and CDR2 sequences are GTSNPN and SVGIG (reference sequence). The V end was cut by 5 bases, the J end by 0 bases, with 14 bases between.

The rearrangement uses TRBV30 and TRBJ1-3, with D maybe TRBD1 (6 bases). The source of this sequence is a woman aged 18-30 years with Graves' hyperthyroidism. Sequenced: blood. CDR3 amino acids: CAWPGETSSGNTIYF. As DNA, the CDR3 is TGTGCCTGGCCAGGGGAGACGAGCTCTGGAAACACCATATATTTT.